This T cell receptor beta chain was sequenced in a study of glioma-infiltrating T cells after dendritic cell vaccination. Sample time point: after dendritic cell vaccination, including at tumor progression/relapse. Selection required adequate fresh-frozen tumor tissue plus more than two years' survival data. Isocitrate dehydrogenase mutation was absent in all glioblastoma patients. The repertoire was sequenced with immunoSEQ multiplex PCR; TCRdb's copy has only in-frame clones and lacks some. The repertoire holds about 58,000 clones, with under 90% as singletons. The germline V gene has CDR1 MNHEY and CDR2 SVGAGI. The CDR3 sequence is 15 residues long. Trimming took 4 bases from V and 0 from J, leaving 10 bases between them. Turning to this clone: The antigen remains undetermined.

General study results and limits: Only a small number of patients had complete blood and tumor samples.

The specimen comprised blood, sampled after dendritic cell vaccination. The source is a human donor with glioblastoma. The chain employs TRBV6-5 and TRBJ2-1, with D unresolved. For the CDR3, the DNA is TGTGCCAGCAGTTTAACCCACTACTCCTACAATGAGCAGTTCTTC. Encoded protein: CASSLTHYSYNEQFF.